This T cell receptor beta chain was recorded in a study of chemoradiotherapy in HPV16-positive cancers. On this clone itself: Its target is not known.

The CDR3 is 15 residues long. V was clipped by 3 bases and J by 1 base, with 12 bases between them. Germline V CDR1 and CDR2: LNHDA, SQIVND (reference sequence). Whole-study findings and limits: Only a couple of HPV16-positive patients supplied the functional HPV-specificity definition. For HPV16-positive patients, expanding HPV-responsive T cells associated with longer recurrence-free survival.

Generated by immunoSEQ multiplex PCR, the TCRdb table keeps only in-frame clones and is missing some. The sample records 6,000 or so clones, 73% being singletons. Over chemoradiotherapy, repertoires were sampled more than once. This TCR derives from a human donor with HPV-associated anogenital cancer. Sampling was done from a patient who underwent chemoradiotherapy. The chain is built from TRBV19 and TRBJ1-1, with a possible D match to TRBD1 (6 bases). In nucleotides, the CDR3 is TGTGCCAGTAGTATGGATTGGGGGCGGAACACTGAAGCTTTCTTT. Its translation is CASSMDWGRNTEAFF. Based on the CDR3 plus reference TRBV19 and TRBJ1-1, the full variable domain is DGGITQSPKYLFRKEGQNVTLSCEQNLNHDAMYWYRQDPGQGLRLIYYSQIVNDFQKGDIAEGYSVSREKKESFPLTVTSAQKNPTAFYLCASSMDWGRNTEAFFGQGTRLTVV.